Listed below are T cell receptor beta chains from one sample, sequenced in a study of PD-1 blockade in classical Hodgkin lymphoma. Produced via immunoSEQ multiplex PCR; TCRdb's table is partial and in-frame only. The table has roughly 140,000 clones, about 78% seen once. This specimen consisted of peripheral blood mononuclear cells (PBMCs), obtained before the second cycle of nivolumab. Receptors were obtained from a human donor with classical Hodgkin lymphoma. CDR3s include the opening cysteine and the closing phenylalanine or tryptophan. The order of the fields is V gene, D gene, J gene, CDR3 DNA, CDR3 protein. D genes are given only for firm matches.

v_gene: TRBV19
d_gene: NA
j_gene: TRBJ1-1
CDR3nt: TGTGCCAGTAGTATGGATGGGGTGGGAACTTTCTTT
CDR3aa: CASSMDGVGTFF

v_gene: TRBV5-6
d_gene: NA
j_gene: TRBJ1-2
CDR3nt: TGTGCCAGCAGCTTGAAGGTCGCGGACTATGGCTACACCTTC
CDR3aa: CASSLKVADYGYTF

v_gene: TRBV2
d_gene: TRBD1
j_gene: TRBJ1-4
CDR3nt: TGTGCCAGCAGTGGGACAGGATATAATGAAAAACTGTTTTTT
CDR3aa: CASSGTGYNEKLFF

v_gene: TRBV27
d_gene: NA
j_gene: TRBJ1-2
CDR3nt: TGTGCCAGCAGTTTGGGGGGTTTGAACGGCTATGGCTACACCTTC
CDR3aa: CASSLGGLNGYGYTF

v_gene: TRBV10-3
d_gene: NA
j_gene: TRBJ1-1
CDR3nt: TGTGCCATCAGTGAGTCAGTCATGAACACTGAAGCTTTCTTT
CDR3aa: CAISESVMNTEAFF

v_gene: TRBV2
d_gene: TRBD1
j_gene: TRBJ2-1
CDR3nt: TGTGCCAGCAGCCGAACAGGGGCACGCAAAAATGAGCAGTTCTTC
CDR3aa: CASSRTGARKNEQFF

v_gene: TRBV4-1
d_gene: NA
j_gene: TRBJ2-3
CDR3nt: TGCGCCAGCAGCCCGACCGTGGGGACCACAGATACGCAGTATTTT
CDR3aa: CASSPTVGTTDTQYF

v_gene: TRBV7-9
d_gene: TRBD2
j_gene: TRBJ2-3
CDR3nt: TGTGCCAGCATCCGGGCTAGCGGGAGCTTCACAGATACGCAGTATTTT
CDR3aa: CASIRASGSFTDTQYF

v_gene: TRBV6-5
d_gene: TRBD2
j_gene: TRBJ2-7
CDR3nt: TGTGCCAGCAGTTCTAGCGGGGGGGCATTCGACGAGCAGTACTTC
CDR3aa: CASSSSGGAFDEQYF

v_gene: TRBV5-6
d_gene: TRBD1
j_gene: TRBJ1-1
CDR3nt: TGTGCCAGTTTGGGACAGTTTAACACTGAAGCTTTCTTT
CDR3aa: CASLGQFNTEAFF

v_gene: TRBV5-5
d_gene: TRBD1
j_gene: TRBJ2-3
CDR3nt: TGTGCCAGCAGCTTGAGCCGGGACAGGGGTTGGAATACGCAGTATTTT
CDR3aa: CASSLSRDRGWNTQYF